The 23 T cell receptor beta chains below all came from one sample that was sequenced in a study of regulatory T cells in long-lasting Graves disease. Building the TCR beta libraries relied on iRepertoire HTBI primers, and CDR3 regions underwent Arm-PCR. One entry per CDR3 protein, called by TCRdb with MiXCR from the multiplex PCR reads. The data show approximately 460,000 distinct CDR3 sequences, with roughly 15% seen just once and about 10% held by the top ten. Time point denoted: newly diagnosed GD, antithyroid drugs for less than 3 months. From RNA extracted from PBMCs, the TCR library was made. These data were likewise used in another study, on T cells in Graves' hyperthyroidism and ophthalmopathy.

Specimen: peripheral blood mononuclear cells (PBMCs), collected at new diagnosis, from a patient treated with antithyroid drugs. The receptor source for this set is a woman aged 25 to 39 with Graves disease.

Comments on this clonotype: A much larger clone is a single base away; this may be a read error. The CDR3 loop reads CASSFGRFNHGYTF. The DNA for the CDR3 is TGTGCCAGCAGTTTCGGACGGTTTAACCATGGCTACACCTTC. The rearrangement joins TRBV6-9 to TRBJ1-2; the D is unclear. Looked up from germline, CDR1 is MNHGY and CDR2 is SVAAGI. This CDR3 is built from 14 residues.

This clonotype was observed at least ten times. CDR3 sequence: CASSWEREVANEQFF. CDR3 nucleotides: TGTGCCAGCAGTTGGGAGCGGGAGGTTGCCAATGAGCAGTTCTTC. The genes are TRBV28 and TRBJ2-1, with 9 positions matching TRBD2. The ends lost 4 bases at V and 6 bases at J; junction bases unmatched: 7. Looked up from germline, CDR1 is MDHEN and CDR2 is SYDVKM. The CDR3 covers 15 residues.

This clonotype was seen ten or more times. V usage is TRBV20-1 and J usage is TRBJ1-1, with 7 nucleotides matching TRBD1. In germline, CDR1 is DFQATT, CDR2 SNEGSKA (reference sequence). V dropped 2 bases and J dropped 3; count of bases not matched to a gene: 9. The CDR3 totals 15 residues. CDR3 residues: CSARRAGGLDTEAFF. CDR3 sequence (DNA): TGCAGTGCTAGAAGGGCAGGGGGTCTCGACACTGAAGCTTTCTTT.

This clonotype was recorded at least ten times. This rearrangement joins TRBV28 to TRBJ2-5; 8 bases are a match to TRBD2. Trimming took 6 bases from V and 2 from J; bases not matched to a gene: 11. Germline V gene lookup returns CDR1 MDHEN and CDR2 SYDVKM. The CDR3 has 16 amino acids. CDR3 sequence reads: CASSGLLAGGQETQYF. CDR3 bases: TGTGCCAGCAGCGGGCTTCTCGCGGGGGGACAAGAGACCCAGTACTTC.

CDR3 sequence: CATLRRGGNEQFF. Here the CDR3 DNA reads TGTGCCACATTACGCAGGGGCGGCAATGAGCAGTTCTTC. The chain carries TRBV19 and TRBJ2-1, with D possibly being TRBD1 (6 bases). The CDR3 runs 13 residues. CDR1 and CDR2 from the germline V gene are LNHDA and SQIVND (reference sequence). V gave up 10 bases and J gave up 6 bases, with 16 bases separating them.

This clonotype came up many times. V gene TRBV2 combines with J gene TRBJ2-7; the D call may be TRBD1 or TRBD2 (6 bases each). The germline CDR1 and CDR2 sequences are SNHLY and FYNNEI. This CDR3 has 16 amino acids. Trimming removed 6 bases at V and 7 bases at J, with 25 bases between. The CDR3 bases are TGTGCCAGCAGGTTAGGCTTGGGGGGCGAACTACAAGAGCAGTACTTC. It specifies CASRLGLGGELQEQYF.

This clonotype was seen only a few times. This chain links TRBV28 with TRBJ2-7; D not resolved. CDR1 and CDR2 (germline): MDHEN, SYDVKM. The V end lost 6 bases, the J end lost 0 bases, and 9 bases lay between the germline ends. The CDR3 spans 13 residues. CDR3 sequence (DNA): TGTGCCAGCAGACCGAATAACTCCTACGAGCAGTACTTC. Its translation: CASRPNNSYEQYF.

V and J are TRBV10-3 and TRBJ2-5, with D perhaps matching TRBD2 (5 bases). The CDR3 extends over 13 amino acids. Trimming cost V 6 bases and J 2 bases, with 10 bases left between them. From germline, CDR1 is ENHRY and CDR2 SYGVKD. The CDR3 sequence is CAISSRGQETQYF. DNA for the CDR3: TGTGCCATCAGCTCTCGAGGGCAAGAGACCCAGTACTTC.

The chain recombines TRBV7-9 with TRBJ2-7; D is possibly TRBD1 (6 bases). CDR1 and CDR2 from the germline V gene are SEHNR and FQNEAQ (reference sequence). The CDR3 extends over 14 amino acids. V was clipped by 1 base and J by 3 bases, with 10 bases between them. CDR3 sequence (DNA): TGTGCCAGCAGCTTAGAACAGGGCCTCTACGAGCAGTACTTC. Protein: CASSLEQGLYEQYF. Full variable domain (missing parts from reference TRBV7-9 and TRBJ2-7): DTGVSQNPRHKITKRGQNVTFRCDPISEHNRLYWYRQTLGQGPEFLTYFQNEAQLEKSRLLSDRFSAERPKGSFSTLEIQRTEQGDSAMYLCASSLEQGLYEQYFGPGTRLTVT.

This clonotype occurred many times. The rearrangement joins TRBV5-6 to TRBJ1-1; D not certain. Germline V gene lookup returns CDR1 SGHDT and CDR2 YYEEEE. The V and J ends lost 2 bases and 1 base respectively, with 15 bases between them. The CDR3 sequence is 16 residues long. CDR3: CASSFSFVVTNTEAFF. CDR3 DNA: TGTGCCAGCAGCTTTTCTTTCGTCGTCACGAACACTGAAGCTTTCTTT. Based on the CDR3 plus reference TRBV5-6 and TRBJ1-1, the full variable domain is DAGVTQSPTHLIKTRGQQVTLRCSPKSGHDTVSWYQQALGQGPQFIFQYYEEEERQRGNFPDRFSGHQFPNYSSELNVNALLLGDSALYLCASSFSFVVTNTEAFFGQGTRLTVV.

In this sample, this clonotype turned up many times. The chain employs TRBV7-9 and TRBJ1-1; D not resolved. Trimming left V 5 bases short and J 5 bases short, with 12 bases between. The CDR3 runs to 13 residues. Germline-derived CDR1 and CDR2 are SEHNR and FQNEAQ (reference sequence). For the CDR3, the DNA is TGTGCCAGCAGCCGGAGGGCCAGTACTGAAGCTTTCTTT. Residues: CASSRRASTEAFF. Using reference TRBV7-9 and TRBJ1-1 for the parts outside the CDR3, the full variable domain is DTGVSQNPRHKITKRGQNVTFRCDPISEHNRLYWYRQTLGQGPEFLTYFQNEAQLEKSRLLSDRFSAERPKGSFSTLEIQRTEQGDSAMYLCASSRRASTEAFFGQGTRLTVV.

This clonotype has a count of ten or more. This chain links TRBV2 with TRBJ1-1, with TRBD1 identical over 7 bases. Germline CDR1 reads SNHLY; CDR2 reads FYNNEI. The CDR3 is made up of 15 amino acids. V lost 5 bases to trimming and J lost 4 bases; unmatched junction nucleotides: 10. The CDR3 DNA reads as TGTGCCAGCAGTCCTGTGACAGGGAGGGGCACTGAAGCTTTCTTT. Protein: CASSPVTGRGTEAFF.

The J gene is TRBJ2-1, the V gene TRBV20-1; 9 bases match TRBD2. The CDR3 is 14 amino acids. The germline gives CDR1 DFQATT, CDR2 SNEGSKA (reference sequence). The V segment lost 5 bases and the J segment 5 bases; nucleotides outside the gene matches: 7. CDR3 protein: CSAEGASGNNEQFF. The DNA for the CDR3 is TGCAGTGCTGAGGGGGCTAGCGGGAACAATGAGCAGTTCTTC.

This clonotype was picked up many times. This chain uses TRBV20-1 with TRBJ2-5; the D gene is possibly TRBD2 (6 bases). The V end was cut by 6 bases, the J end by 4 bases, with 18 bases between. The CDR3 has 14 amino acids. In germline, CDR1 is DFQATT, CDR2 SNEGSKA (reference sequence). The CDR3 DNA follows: TGCAGTGCGGTACTAGCCTCCCGGGGAGAGACCCAGTACTTC. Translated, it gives CSAVLASRGETQYF.

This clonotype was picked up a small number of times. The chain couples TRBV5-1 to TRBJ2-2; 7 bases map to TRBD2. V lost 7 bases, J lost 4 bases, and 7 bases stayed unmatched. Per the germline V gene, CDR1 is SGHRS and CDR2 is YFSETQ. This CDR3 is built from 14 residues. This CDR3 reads CASARERITGELFF. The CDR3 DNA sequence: TGCGCCAGCGCGCGGGAGCGAATCACCGGGGAGCTGTTTTTT.

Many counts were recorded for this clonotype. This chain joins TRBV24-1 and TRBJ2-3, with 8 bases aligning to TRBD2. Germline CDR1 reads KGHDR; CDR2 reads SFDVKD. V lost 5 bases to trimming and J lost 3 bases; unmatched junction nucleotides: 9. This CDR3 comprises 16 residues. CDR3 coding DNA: TGTGCCACCAGTGGAAGCGGGAGTCCTTCAACAGATACGCAGTATTTT. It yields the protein CATSGSGSPSTDTQYF.

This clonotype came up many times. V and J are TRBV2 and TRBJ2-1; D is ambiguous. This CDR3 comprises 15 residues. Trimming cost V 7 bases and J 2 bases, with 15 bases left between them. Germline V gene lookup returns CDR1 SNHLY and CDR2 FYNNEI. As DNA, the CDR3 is TGTGCCAGCATCCTAGGAAGGGCCGCCTACAATGAGCAGTTCTTC. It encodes CASILGRAAYNEQFF. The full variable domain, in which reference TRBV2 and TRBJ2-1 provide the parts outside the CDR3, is EPEVTQTPSHQVTQMGQEVILRCVPISNHLYFYWYRQILGQKVEFLVSFYNNEISEKSEIFDDQFSVERPDGSNFTLKIRSTKLEDSAMYFCASILGRAAYNEQFFGPGTRLTVL.

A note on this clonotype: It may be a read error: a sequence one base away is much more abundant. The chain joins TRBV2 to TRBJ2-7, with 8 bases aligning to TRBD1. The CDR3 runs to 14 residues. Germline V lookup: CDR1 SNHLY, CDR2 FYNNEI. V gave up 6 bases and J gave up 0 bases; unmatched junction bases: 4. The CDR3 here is CASRTTGDSYEQYF. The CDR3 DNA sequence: TGTGCCAGCAGAACGACAGGGGACTCCTACGAGCAGTACTTC.

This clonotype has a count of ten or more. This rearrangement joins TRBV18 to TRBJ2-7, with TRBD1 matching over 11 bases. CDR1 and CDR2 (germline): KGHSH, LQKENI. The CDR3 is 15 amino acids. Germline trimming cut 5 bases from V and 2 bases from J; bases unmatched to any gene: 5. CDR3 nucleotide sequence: TGTGCCAGCTCAACGGGGACAGGGGGGACCTACGAGCAGTACTTC. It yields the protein CASSTGTGGTYEQYF.

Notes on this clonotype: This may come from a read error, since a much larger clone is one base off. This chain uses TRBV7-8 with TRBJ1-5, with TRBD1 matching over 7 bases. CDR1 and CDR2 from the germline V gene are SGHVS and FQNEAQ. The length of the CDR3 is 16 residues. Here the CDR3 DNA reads TGTGCCAGCAGCTTAGAAGGGGGCCTGAGCAATCAGCCCCGGCATTTT. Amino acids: CASSLEGGLSNQPRHF.

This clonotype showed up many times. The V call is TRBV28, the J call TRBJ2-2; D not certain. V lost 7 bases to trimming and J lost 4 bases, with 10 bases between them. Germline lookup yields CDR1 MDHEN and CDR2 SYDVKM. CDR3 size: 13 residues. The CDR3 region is CASIGFLTGELFF. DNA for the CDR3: TGTGCCAGCATTGGCTTTCTCACCGGGGAGCTGTTTTTT.

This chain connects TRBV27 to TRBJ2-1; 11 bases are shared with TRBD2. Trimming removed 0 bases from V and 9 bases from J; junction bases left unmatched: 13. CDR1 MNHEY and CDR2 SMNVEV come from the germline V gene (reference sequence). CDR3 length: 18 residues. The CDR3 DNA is TGTGCCAGCAGTTTATCGGTCGGGGCTAGCGGGAGGTTAGGTGAGCAGTTCTTC. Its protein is CASSLSVGASGRLGEQFF.

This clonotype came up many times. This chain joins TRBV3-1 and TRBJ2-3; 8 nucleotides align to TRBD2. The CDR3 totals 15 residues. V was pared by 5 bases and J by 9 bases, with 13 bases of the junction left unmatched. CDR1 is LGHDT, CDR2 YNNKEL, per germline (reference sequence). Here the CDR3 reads CASSYKGLASATQYF. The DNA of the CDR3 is TGTGCCAGCAGCTATAAAGGACTAGCAAGCGCCACGCAGTATTTT.